This T cell receptor (beta chain) is from a study of blood T cells in healthy people across ages. Overall study findings and caveats: Naive T cell percentage showed a strong correlation with TCR beta diversity.

The authors extracted at least 6 micrograms of total RNA per sample. As regards this clonotype: What it binds is not known.

Together with a sample-barcoded 5' primer, a J-beta primer mix was included in a second PCR lasting 7 to 11 cycles. A single record per CDR3 protein comes from TCRdb applying MiXCR to the 5' RACE reads. The data show roughly 1,800,000 distinct CDR3 sequences, 49% seen once. The CDR3 sequence is 14 residues long. Germline V lookup: CDR1 SGDLS, CDR2 YYNGEE. V dropped 0 bases and J dropped 6 bases, with 10 bases sitting between them. This TCR derives from a middle-aged woman in good health. The chain combines TRBV9 with TRBJ1-5; D gene unclear. Material: blood. The DNA of the CDR3 is TGTGCCAGCAGCGTAGTGGGAGTAAGTCAGCCCCAGCATTTT. This sequence encodes CASSVVGVSQPQHF. Filled out from reference TRBV9 and TRBJ1-5, the complete variable domain reads DSGVTQTPKHLITATGQRVTLRCSPRSGDLSVYWYQQSLDQGLQFLIQYYNGEERAKGNILERFSAQQFPDLHSELNLSSLELGDSALYFCASSVVGVSQPQHFGDGTRLSIL.